This TCR beta chain was captured by sequencing in a study of shared clonotypes between healthy human individuals. Broader study findings: What rarefaction showed was incomplete sorted-subset sequencing despite large depth. A reduction in generation probabilities was seen for non-shared clonotypes relative to those shared by all four donors.

In the case of this clone: Its antigen is not known.

Libraries were prepared by immunoSEQ multiplex PCR; TCRdb keeps only in-frame clonotypes and omits some of them. The table shows some 2,100,000 clones, with almost 96% occurring only once. The CDR3 is 17 residues long. Trimming removed 1 base at V and 0 bases at J, with 16 bases between. Germline CDR1 reads SGHVS; CDR2 reads FQNEAQ. The chain is built from TRBV7-8 and TRBJ2-7, with a tentative D call TRBD2 (6 bases). Sequenced material: naive CD4+ T cells sorted from blood. Subset given: CD45RA+ positively selected. This receptor was taken from a young man in good health. The DNA of the CDR3 is TGTGCCAGCAGCTTAGTCGCGGGGACGGTTAGCTCCTACGAGCAGTACTTC. Translation: CASSLVAGTVSSYEQYF.